This T cell receptor (beta chain) was sequenced for a study of blood T cell repertoires in COVID-19. About the research overall: COVID-19 samples collected from the United States, Italy and Spain covered acute and convalescent phases. From T cells, B-cell-depleted T cells, or PBMCs came the material, which was cDNA or gDNA.

Study members were between roughly 18 and 100 years old and lived in approximately 25 US regions. Per the original methods: Reference gene primer amplification gave nucleated cell count estimates. Sequencing used immunoSEQ multiplex PCR; TCRdb keeps in-frame clones, though not all of them. The V and J calls and clone size are taken from that table; D and trimming were inferred from the DNA. Seen here are about 200,000 clones, around 87% observed once, and the top ten hold approximately 2.1%. V lost 0 bases to trimming and J lost 8 bases; unmatched junction nucleotides: 17. The V gene's germline CDR1 is MGHRA and CDR2 YSYEKL. The CDR3 spans 19 residues.

This receptor was identified in a woman in her 30s who had recovered from COVID-19. The sample comprised PBMCs or T cells enriched from blood (not recorded which). This chain links TRBV4-1 with TRBJ2-1; 9 bases are shared with TRBD2. The CDR3: CASSQDLLLAGGPLYEQFF. The DNA of the CDR3 is TGCGCCAGCAGCCAAGATCTTCTCTTGGCGGGGGGGCCACTTTATGAGCAGTTCTTC.